This entry lists 14 T cell receptor beta chains sequenced from one sample in a study of blood T cell repertoires in COVID-19. Profiled with immunoSEQ multiplex PCR; TCRdb holds only in-frame clones, not every one. The sample holds some 390,000 clones, 87% seen once. The sample consisted of peripheral blood. The receptor set was obtained from an older woman with COVID-19, enrolled during active disease.

This clone was recorded only once. J is TRBJ1-1 and V is TRBV5-4, with a possible D match to TRBD1 (5 bases). V lost 4 bases, J lost 5 bases, and 18 bases lay in between. Germline V gene lookup returns CDR1 SGHNT and CDR2 YYREEE (reference sequence). The CDR3 has 15 amino acids. This CDR3 is CASSKPGPGGTEAFF. In nucleotides, the CDR3 is TGTGCCAGCAGCAAACCGGGACCCGGGGGGACTGAAGCTTTCTTT. Using reference TRBV5-4 and TRBJ1-1 for the parts outside the CDR3, the full variable domain is ETGVTQSPTHLIKTRGQQVTLRCSSQSGHNTVSWYQQALGQGPQFIFQYYREEENGRGNFPPRFSGLQFPNYSSELNVNALELDDSALYLCASSKPGPGGTEAFFGQGTRLTVV.

V gene TRBV30 combines with J gene TRBJ2-7; D remains ambiguous. The germline gives CDR1 GTSNPN, CDR2 SVGIG (reference sequence). V shed 0 bases and J shed 4 bases, with 10 bases lying between them. CDR3 length equals 13 residues. The CDR3 DNA reads as TGTGCCTGGAGTGTAAGTCCGGTTTACGAGCAGTACTTC. It is translated as CAWSVSPVYEQYF.

The V and J genes are TRBV6-5 and TRBJ1-2; D remains ambiguous. Trimming cost V 6 bases and J 0 bases, with 8 bases left between them. The CDR3 spans 13 residues. Germline V gene data show CDR1 as MNHEY and CDR2 as SVGAGI. Here the CDR3 DNA reads TGTGCCAGCAGCACAACATCTAACTATGGCTACACCTTC. Amino acids: CASSTTSNYGYTF.

V gene TRBV30 combines with J gene TRBJ2-2, with 8 nucleotides matching TRBD2. CDR1 and CDR2 (germline): GTSNPN, SVGIG (reference sequence). J lost 5 bases, V lost 3 bases, and 11 bases had no gene match. This CDR3 is 16 amino acids long. In DNA, the CDR3 is TGTGCCTGGAGACCAACGGGGGTAGCGGGAACCGGGGAGCTGTTTTTT. Amino acids: CAWRPTGVAGTGELFF.

The chain couples TRBV10-3 to TRBJ1-1; 11 bases map to TRBD1. The CDR3 covers 14 residues. V shed 6 bases and J 1 base; nucleotides not matched to a gene: 1. The germline V gene encodes CDR1 ENHRY and CDR2 SYGVKD. The CDR3 DNA is TGTGCCATCAGGGGGACAGGGGGGAACACTGAAGCTTTCTTT. It translates to CAIRGTGGNTEAFF.

The rearrangement joins TRBV27 to TRBJ1-1; D remains unclear. The CDR3 contains 14 residues. Germline values: CDR1 MNHEY, CDR2 SMNVEV (reference sequence). Trimming left V 7 bases short and J 4 bases short, with 16 bases between. CDR3 DNA sequence: TGTGCCAGCACCCTTCGGGGATCCAGCACTGAAGCTTTCTTT. Translating it yields CASTLRGSSTEAFF.

The rearrangement links TRBV5-1 to TRBJ2-1, with D possibly matching TRBD2 (6 bases). V was trimmed by 2 bases and J by 2 bases, leaving 11 bases between them. This CDR3 is built from 15 residues. The germline gives CDR1 SGHRS, CDR2 YFSETQ. The CDR3 bases are TGCGCCAGCAGCTTTGGGGCTAGCGCCTACAATGAGCAGTTCTTC. It codes for CASSFGASAYNEQFF.

The genes are TRBV5-4 and TRBJ2-3; TRBD2 agrees at 13 bases. V gave up 2 bases and J gave up 6 bases; unmatched junction bases: 12. The CDR3 spans 18 residues. CDR1 SGHNT and CDR2 YYREEE come from the germline V gene (reference sequence). CDR3 bases: TGTGCCAGCAGCTTTGGAATCGATACTAGCGGGGGGGCCGATACGCAGTATTTT. Protein product: CASSFGIDTSGGADTQYF.

J is TRBJ2-3 and V is TRBV7-3; D unresolved. CDR3 length equals 14 residues. Germline lookup yields CDR1 SGHTA and CDR2 FQGTGA. V was trimmed by 2 bases and J by 2 bases, leaving 8 bases between them. CDR3 amino acids: CASSLHRTTDTQYF. The CDR3 DNA sequence: TGTGCCAGCAGCTTACACAGAACCACAGATACGCAGTATTTT.

The chain carries TRBV18 and TRBJ2-7; 9 nucleotides match TRBD1. Germline trimming cut 5 bases from V and 6 bases from J; bases unmatched to any gene: 11. The CDR3 consists of 15 residues. Germline CDR1 KGHSH, CDR2 LQKENI. The CDR3 is CASSRTGQGLSEQYF. CDR3 DNA sequence: TGTGCCAGCTCAAGAACGGGACAGGGTTTAAGCGAGCAGTACTTC.

The chain links TRBV5-1 to TRBJ1-1; D gene ambiguous. V was pared by 4 bases and J by 1 base, with 11 bases between. CDR1 SGHRS and CDR2 YFSETQ come from the germline V gene. The CDR3 runs 14 residues. The CDR3 spells CASSPGIQNTEAFF. For the CDR3, the DNA is TGCGCCAGCAGCCCCGGGATCCAGAACACTGAAGCTTTCTTT. The full variable domain, rest sourced from reference TRBV5-1 and TRBJ1-1, is KAGVTQTPRYLIKTRGQQVTLSCSPISGHRSVSWYQQTPGQGLQFLFEYFSETQRNKGNFPGRFSGRQFSNSRSEMNVSTLELGDSALYLCASSPGIQNTEAFFGQGTRLTVV.

This chain links TRBV27 with TRBJ2-7, with TRBD2 matching 7 bases. Trimming removed 6 bases from V and 3 bases from J; junction bases left unmatched: 8. Germline V gene lookup returns CDR1 MNHEY and CDR2 SMNVEV (reference sequence). The CDR3 sequence is 14 residues long. This CDR3 is CASSMSWGGYEQYF. DNA for the CDR3: TGTGCCAGCAGCATGAGCTGGGGGGGCTACGAGCAGTACTTC.

The gene calls are TRBV25-1 and TRBJ2-2; D perhaps matches TRBD2 (5 bases). Trimming removed 2 bases from V and 5 bases from J, with 15 bases in between. Germline loops: CDR1 MGHDK, CDR2 SYGVNS. This CDR3 is built from 16 residues. The CDR3 protein is CASSEALGRGTGELFF. The DNA for the CDR3 is TGTGCCAGCAGTGAAGCTCTGGGGAGAGGGACCGGGGAGCTGTTTTTT. Combining the CDR3 with reference TRBV25-1 and TRBJ2-2 gives the whole variable domain EADIYQTPRYLVIGTGKKITLECSQTMGHDKMYWYQQDPGMELHLIHYSYGVNSTEKGDLSSESTVSRIRTEHFPLTLESARPSHTSQYLCASSEALGRGTGELFFGEGSRLTVL.

V is TRBV12-3 or TRBV12-4 and J is TRBJ2-7; D is uncertain. This CDR3 is 12 amino acids long. V was shortened by 2 bases and J by 7 bases, with 9 bases between the two germline ends. CDR3 in DNA: TGTGCCAGCAGTTTATGGCCGAAAGAGCAGTACTTC. Encoded protein: CASSLWPKEQYF.